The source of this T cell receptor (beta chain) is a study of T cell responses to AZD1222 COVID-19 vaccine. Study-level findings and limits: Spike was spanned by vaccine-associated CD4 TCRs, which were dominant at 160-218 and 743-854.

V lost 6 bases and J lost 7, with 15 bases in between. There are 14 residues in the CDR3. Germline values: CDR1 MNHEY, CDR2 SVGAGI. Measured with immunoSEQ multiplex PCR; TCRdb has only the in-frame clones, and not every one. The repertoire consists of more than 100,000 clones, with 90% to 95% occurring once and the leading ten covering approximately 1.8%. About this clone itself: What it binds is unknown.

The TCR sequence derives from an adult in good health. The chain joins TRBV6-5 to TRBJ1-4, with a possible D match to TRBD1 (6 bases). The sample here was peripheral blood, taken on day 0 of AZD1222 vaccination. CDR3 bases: TGTGCCAGCAGGGACCGGGACATAGGTGAAAAACTGTTTTTT. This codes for CASRDRDIGEKLFF.